This paragraph reports one TCR beta chain. Unmatched junction bases numbered 8, after V lost 6 bases and J lost 5 bases. Germline loops: CDR1 MDHEN, CDR2 SYDVKM. The CDR3 runs to 14 residues. Original processing methods: Scientists estimated how many nucleated cells there were by amplifying reference gene primers. The assay was immunoSEQ multiplex PCR, and TCRdb's table has in-frame clones only and misses some. V, J and clone size derive from that table, while D and trimming were established from the DNA sequence. This sample has nearly 200,000 clones, with around four fifths found just once. These data originate in a study of blood T cell repertoires in COVID-19. Overall study context: Nucleic acid was either cDNA or gDNA, and it came from T cells, B-cell-depleted T cells, or PBMCs.

The sample comprised peripheral blood. The clonotype originates from a human donor in a cohort sampled during active COVID-19. The chain employs TRBV28 and TRBJ1-2; 8 bases line up with TRBD1. The CDR3 here is CASSPARQGYGYTF. CDR3 coding DNA: TGTGCCAGCAGCCCGGCCCGACAGGGGTATGGCTACACCTTC.